This is a list of T cell receptor beta chains from one sample in a study of T cell responses to AZD1222 COVID-19 vaccine. Profiling relied on immunoSEQ multiplex PCR, and the TCRdb table lists in-frame clones only, not all of them. Of tens of thousands of clones in the sample, about nine tenths were seen once. The source was peripheral blood, collected on day 0 of AZD1222 vaccination. The source is an adult in good health. Each CDR3 is given without its conserved first and last residue. Fields, in order: J gene, CDR3 length, V gene, clone size, D gene, CDR3 protein. The D gene is left open where the match is weak. The size field is filled for only some rows; it gives once, few, many or a size class.

J gene: TRBJ2-1
CDR3 length: 17
V gene: TRBV5-3
clone size: -
D gene: -
CDR3 protein: ARSLKRLGQPKAYNEQF

J gene: TRBJ1-4
CDR3 length: 12
V gene: TRBV5-8
clone size: -
D gene: -
CDR3 protein: ASSLPRSNEKLF

J gene: TRBJ2-7
CDR3 length: 13
V gene: TRBV7-2
clone size: -
D gene: -
CDR3 protein: ASSFGRVGSYEQY

J gene: TRBJ1-2
CDR3 length: 11
V gene: TRBV6-2/TRBV6-3
clone size: -
D gene: -
CDR3 protein: ASSYAGANGYT

J gene: TRBJ2-3
CDR3 length: 12
V gene: TRBV11-3
clone size: -
D gene: -
CDR3 protein: ASKVSSGGDTQY

J gene: TRBJ2-1
CDR3 length: 11
V gene: TRBV3-1/TRBV3-2
clone size: once
D gene: -
CDR3 protein: ASTQADYNEQF

J gene: TRBJ2-7
CDR3 length: 15
V gene: TRBV4-2
clone size: -
D gene: TRBD2
CDR3 protein: ASSQVGTSGGAYEQY

J gene: TRBJ2-5
CDR3 length: 10
V gene: TRBV18
clone size: -
D gene: -
CDR3 protein: ASSSNRETQY

J gene: TRBJ2-7
CDR3 length: 10
V gene: TRBV10-3
clone size: -
D gene: -
CDR3 protein: ARMVYPYEQY

J gene: TRBJ1-4
CDR3 length: 13
V gene: TRBV28
clone size: -
D gene: TRBD1
CDR3 protein: ASSPSGGLNEKLF

J gene: TRBJ2-7
CDR3 length: 11
V gene: TRBV9
clone size: -
D gene: TRBD1
CDR3 protein: ASSGQGRGEQY

J gene: TRBJ1-1
CDR3 length: 14
V gene: TRBV6-5
clone size: -
D gene: TRBD1
CDR3 protein: ASSYDGTGHNTEAF

J gene: TRBJ2-7
CDR3 length: 13
V gene: TRBV6-2/TRBV6-3
clone size: -
D gene: -
CDR3 protein: ASSYRSADSYEQY

J gene: TRBJ1-6
CDR3 length: 11
V gene: TRBV12-3/TRBV12-4
clone size: -
D gene: -
CDR3 protein: ASSTDGNSPLH

J gene: TRBJ2-5
CDR3 length: 13
V gene: TRBV11-3
clone size: -
D gene: TRBD1
CDR3 protein: ASSLDRGLGETQY

J gene: TRBJ1-5
CDR3 length: 16
V gene: TRBV4-1
clone size: -
D gene: -
CDR3 protein: ASSQVGYGSAEDQPQH

J gene: TRBJ1-4
CDR3 length: 13
V gene: TRBV7-8
clone size: -
D gene: -
CDR3 protein: ASSLVGTTNEKLF

J gene: TRBJ1-2
CDR3 length: 12
V gene: TRBV5-4
clone size: -
D gene: -
CDR3 protein: ASSSAGGNYGYT

J gene: TRBJ2-7
CDR3 length: 11
V gene: TRBV3-1/TRBV3-2
clone size: medium-sized
D gene: -
CDR3 protein: ASSLANSYEQY

J gene: TRBJ2-7
CDR3 length: 11
V gene: TRBV12-3/TRBV12-4
clone size: once
D gene: -
CDR3 protein: ASSLAGRYEQY

J gene: TRBJ1-5
CDR3 length: 13
V gene: TRBV19
clone size: -
D gene: -
CDR3 protein: ASSQEGRLNQPQH

J gene: TRBJ1-5
CDR3 length: 12
V gene: TRBV11-1
clone size: -
D gene: -
CDR3 protein: ASSLGAGDQPQH

J gene: TRBJ2-7
CDR3 length: 14
V gene: TRBV5-6
clone size: -
D gene: TRBD1
CDR3 protein: ASSSDPGQGSYEQY

J gene: TRBJ1-2
CDR3 length: 11
V gene: TRBV7-9
clone size: -
D gene: TRBD1
CDR3 protein: ASSSQGNYGYT

J gene: TRBJ2-4
CDR3 length: 14
V gene: TRBV19
clone size: -
D gene: -
CDR3 protein: ASSISGLGAKNIQY

J gene: TRBJ2-7
CDR3 length: 10
V gene: TRBV4-2
clone size: -
D gene: -
CDR3 protein: ASSVFPYEQY

J gene: TRBJ1-2
CDR3 length: 13
V gene: TRBV19
clone size: -
D gene: TRBD1
CDR3 protein: ASSIGDRASFGYT

J gene: TRBJ2-3
CDR3 length: 15
V gene: TRBV7-9
clone size: -
D gene: TRBD2
CDR3 protein: ASSLGRTGGSTDTQY

J gene: TRBJ1-1
CDR3 length: 11
V gene: TRBV2
clone size: -
D gene: -
CDR3 protein: ASRGDGNTEAF

J gene: TRBJ1-1
CDR3 length: 11
V gene: TRBV18
clone size: -
D gene: TRBD1
CDR3 protein: ASSLQGDTEAF

J gene: TRBJ2-3
CDR3 length: 11
V gene: TRBV6-6
clone size: -
D gene: -
CDR3 protein: ASRGTSTDTQY

J gene: TRBJ1-1
CDR3 length: 14
V gene: TRBV11-3
clone size: few
D gene: -
CDR3 protein: ASSLFGGAPNTEAF

J gene: TRBJ2-1
CDR3 length: 10
V gene: TRBV12-3/TRBV12-4
clone size: -
D gene: -
CDR3 protein: ATRDLNNEQF

J gene: TRBJ2-1
CDR3 length: 14
V gene: TRBV5-1
clone size: -
D gene: -
CDR3 protein: ASSLMGRANYNEQF

J gene: TRBJ1-6
CDR3 length: 17
V gene: TRBV19
clone size: -
D gene: -
CDR3 protein: ASSILLAQGGTRNSPLH

J gene: TRBJ1-5
CDR3 length: 9
V gene: TRBV6-6
clone size: -
D gene: -
CDR3 protein: ASNKDQPQH

J gene: TRBJ1-2
CDR3 length: 12
V gene: TRBV4-3
clone size: -
D gene: TRBD1
CDR3 protein: ASSPGTVNYGYT

J gene: TRBJ2-1
CDR3 length: 11
V gene: TRBV6-5
clone size: once
D gene: -
CDR3 protein: ASRYRLSYEQF

J gene: TRBJ1-6
CDR3 length: 12
V gene: TRBV20-1
clone size: -
D gene: -
CDR3 protein: SASHRLDNSPLH

J gene: TRBJ2-5
CDR3 length: 15
V gene: TRBV5-1
clone size: once
D gene: -
CDR3 protein: ASSLAFVAEGRETQY

J gene: TRBJ2-1
CDR3 length: 11
V gene: TRBV7-9
clone size: -
D gene: -
CDR3 protein: ASSPRRIDEQF

J gene: TRBJ2-2
CDR3 length: 15
V gene: TRBV5-6
clone size: few
D gene: -
CDR3 protein: ASSGGGNNRVTGELF

J gene: TRBJ1-6
CDR3 length: 12
V gene: TRBV5-4
clone size: -
D gene: TRBD1
CDR3 protein: ASTPGTANSPLH

J gene: TRBJ1-2
CDR3 length: 9
V gene: TRBV25-1
clone size: -
D gene: -
CDR3 protein: ASSEFEGYT

J gene: TRBJ2-2
CDR3 length: 14
V gene: TRBV2
clone size: -
D gene: TRBD2
CDR3 protein: ASSRSGGLNTGELF

J gene: TRBJ2-5
CDR3 length: 11
V gene: TRBV7-3
clone size: -
D gene: TRBD2
CDR3 protein: ASSRTSDGTQY

J gene: TRBJ2-2
CDR3 length: 12
V gene: TRBV6-4
clone size: -
D gene: -
CDR3 protein: ASSPGGGTGELF

J gene: TRBJ2-5
CDR3 length: 12
V gene: TRBV9
clone size: -
D gene: TRBD2
CDR3 protein: ASSRGLAKETQY

J gene: TRBJ1-2
CDR3 length: 13
V gene: TRBV5-6
clone size: -
D gene: -
CDR3 protein: ASSFVQAPNYGYT

J gene: TRBJ1-3
CDR3 length: 12
V gene: TRBV27
clone size: -
D gene: -
CDR3 protein: ASSFGQSGNTIY

J gene: TRBJ2-7
CDR3 length: 13
V gene: TRBV6-5
clone size: -
D gene: -
CDR3 protein: ASIPDRDSYLEQY